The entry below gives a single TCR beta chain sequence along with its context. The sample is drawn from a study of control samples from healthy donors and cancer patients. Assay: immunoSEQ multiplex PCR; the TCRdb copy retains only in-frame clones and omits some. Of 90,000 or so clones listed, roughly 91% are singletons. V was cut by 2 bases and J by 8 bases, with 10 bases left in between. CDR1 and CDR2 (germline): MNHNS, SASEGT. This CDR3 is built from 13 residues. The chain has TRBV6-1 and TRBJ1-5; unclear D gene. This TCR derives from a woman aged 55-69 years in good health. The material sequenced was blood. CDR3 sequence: CASSEKWDEPQHF. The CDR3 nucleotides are TGTGCCAGCAGTGAAAAATGGGATGAGCCCCAGCATTTT.